What follows are 21 T cell receptor beta chains derived from one specimen sequenced in a study of blood T cells in healthy people across ages. Then a second PCR, running about 6 to 11 cycles, was carried out with a sample-barcoded 5' primer and a J-beta primer mix. TCRdb recomputed calls from the 5' RACE reads with MiXCR, one row per CDR3 protein. The sample gives 780,000 or so distinct CDR3 sequences, more than 55% of which show up once; about a quarter is in the top ten. Material for sequencing was blood. The receptors were sampled from a man aged 35 to 55 in good health.

The chain recombines TRBV7-6 with TRBJ1-4, with a weak D call TRBD1 (5 bases). CDR3 size: 13 residues. V lost 0 bases, J lost 12 bases, and 11 bases lay in between. The germline gives CDR1 SGHVS, CDR2 FNYEAQ. The CDR3 region has the DNA TGTGCCAGCAGCTTAGCGCTGCAGGGTGAACTGTTTTTT. Translated, it gives CASSLALQGELFF.

The V call is TRBV15, the J call TRBJ2-1; D is ambiguous. V was shortened by 1 base and J by 6 bases, with 10 bases between the two germline ends. Germline assignment: CDR1 LNHNV and CDR2 YYDKDF (reference sequence). The CDR3 spans 14 residues. CDR3 nucleotide sequence: TGTGCCACCAGCAGAGTACGGGTGGGCAATGAGCAGTTCTTC. Translation: CATSRVRVGNEQFF.

DNA for the CDR3: TGTGCCAGCAGTGAAGCCGACAGGGGAAACTATGGCTACACCTTC. This codes for CASSEADRGNYGYTF. The chain uses TRBV25-1 and TRBJ1-2, with 8 bases lining up with TRBD1. This CDR3 has 15 amino acids. V shed 2 bases, J shed 2 bases, and the junction held 4 bases outside the gene matches. Germline V gives CDR1 MGHDK, CDR2 SYGVNS.

The chain couples TRBV29-1 to TRBJ2-1; TRBD1 might be the D (5 bases). Germline V CDR1 and CDR2: SQVTM, ANQGSEA. The CDR3 runs to 14 residues. V lost 6 bases and J 7 bases, leaving 19 bases between the germline ends. CDR3 loop: CSVVAGLTRNEQFF. In DNA, the CDR3 is TGCAGCGTCGTGGCAGGGTTAACGAGGAATGAGCAGTTCTTC.

In DNA form, the CDR3 reads TGTGCCAGCAAGAGGGCTGCGGAAGATACGCAGTATTTT. Residues: CASKRAAEDTQYF. The rearrangement joins TRBV28 to TRBJ2-3, with a possible D match to TRBD2 (5 bases). From germline, CDR1 is MDHEN and CDR2 SYDVKM. The CDR3 spans 13 residues. The V end lost 7 bases, the J end lost 5 bases, and 13 bases lay between the germline ends.

This clonotype has only a few counts. The CDR3 coding sequence is TGCAGCGTTGAAGTACGGCGGACAGAGGAGACCCAGTACTTC. It encodes CSVEVRRTEETQYF. The chain couples TRBV29-1 to TRBJ2-5; D may be TRBD1 (6 bases). The CDR3 spans 14 residues. From germline, CDR1 is SQVTM and CDR2 ANQGSEA. V gave up 1 base and J gave up 5 bases, with 14 bases separating them.

The chain links TRBV6-1 to TRBJ1-1; maybe TRBD1 (6 bases). The V end was cut by 11 bases, the J end by 4 bases, with 17 bases between. Germline V gives CDR1 MNHNS, CDR2 SASEGT. The CDR3 runs 13 residues. CDR3 protein: CAADRGPGTEAFF. As DNA, the CDR3 is TGTGCCGCCGACCGGGGGCCGGGCACTGAAGCTTTCTTT.

The V call is TRBV12-3 or TRBV12-4, the J call TRBJ2-7; 7 nucleotides agree with TRBD1. V dropped 2 bases and J dropped 3; count of bases not matched to a gene: 7. This CDR3 has 15 residues. The CDR3 is CASSLSRGRIYEQYF. The CDR3 DNA sequence: TGTGCCAGCAGTTTAAGTAGGGGGCGAATCTACGAGCAGTACTTC.

This clonotype was observed a few times. This chain joins TRBV5-5 and TRBJ2-7; D ambiguous. V lost 2 bases and J lost 3, with 9 bases in between. Germline-derived CDR1 and CDR2 are SGHKS and YYEKEE (reference sequence). The CDR3 runs to 13 residues. In nucleotides, the CDR3 is TGTGCCAGCAGCTTAGAACAGCACTACGAGCAGTACTTC. Protein sequence: CASSLEQHYEQYF.

The chain uses TRBV28 and TRBJ1-5; 10 bases map to TRBD1. This CDR3 comprises 15 residues. Germline V CDR1 and CDR2: MDHEN, SYDVKM. V lost 4 bases, J lost 6 bases, and 6 bases stayed unmatched. This chain's CDR3 is CASSSGQGDSQPQHF. DNA of the CDR3: TGTGCCAGCAGTTCCGGACAGGGGGATAGTCAGCCCCAGCATTTT.

The V call is TRBV12-3 or TRBV12-4, the J call TRBJ1-1; a weak D match, TRBD1 (5 bases). The V gene lost 7 bases and the J gene lost 3 bases, with 15 bases spanning the gap. The CDR3 spans 14 residues. CDR3: CASNLGRGDTEAFF. For the CDR3, the DNA is TGTGCCAGCAATCTGGGGCGGGGGGACACTGAAGCTTTCTTT.

The chain is built from TRBV7-2 and TRBJ2-3; perhaps D is TRBD1 or TRBD2 (6 bases each). The germline CDR1 and CDR2 sequences are SGHTA and FQGNSA. V was shortened by 5 bases and J by 1 base, with 13 bases between the two germline ends. This CDR3 comprises 15 residues. The CDR3 DNA reads TGTGCCAGCAGCCCCTCGGGGGCGCGCACAGATACGCAGTATTTT. It yields the protein CASSPSGARTDTQYF.

The chain carries TRBV27 and TRBJ2-5, with D unclear. V was clipped by 1 base and J by 6 bases, with 9 bases between them. CDR1 is MNHEY and CDR2 is SMNVEV in the germline V gene (reference sequence). The CDR3 extends over 13 amino acids. The CDR3 sequence: CASSLYRRQTQYF. The CDR3 nucleotides read TGTGCCAGCAGTTTATATCGTCGGCAGACCCAGTACTTC.

This clonotype was counted a few times. This chain joins TRBV12-3 or TRBV12-4 and TRBJ2-1, with D unclear. This CDR3 has 13 amino acids. V gave up 3 bases and J gave up 9 bases, with 12 bases separating them. CDR3 amino acids: CASSLYEPGEQFF. CDR3 in DNA: TGTGCCAGCAGTTTGTACGAGCCCGGTGAGCAGTTCTTC.

The chain links TRBV4-1 to TRBJ1-1; TRBD1 agrees at 8 bases. The V gene's germline CDR1 is MGHRA and CDR2 YSYEKL. Trimming at V came to 2 bases and at J to 1 base, leaving 9 bases not matched to a gene. This CDR3 contains 17 residues. The CDR3 loop reads CASSQSRTGIANTEAFF. DNA for the CDR3: TGCGCCAGCAGCCAATCCCGGACAGGGATAGCGAACACTGAAGCTTTCTTT.

Comment on this clonotype: Given the absence of the conserved phenylalanine or tryptophan at the CDR3 end, a read error is likely. The V and J genes are TRBV9 and TRBJ1-5; D perhaps matches TRBD1 (5 bases). The CDR3 covers 15 residues. CDR1 is SGDLS, CDR2 YYNGEE, per germline. Trimming took off 0 bases at V and 7 bases at J, with 14 bases between the two ends. Here the CDR3 DNA reads TGTGCCAGCAGCGTAGACGGAATCAGGGAACAGCCCCAGCATTCT. Amino acid sequence: CASSVDGIREQPQHS.

In its sample, this clonotype was seen a few times. The rearrangement joins TRBV6-1 to TRBJ2-1; 10 bases line up with TRBD2. The CDR3 runs 17 residues. Unmatched junction bases numbered 11, after V lost 7 bases and J lost 2 bases. Germline-derived CDR1 and CDR2 are MNHNS and SASEGT. The CDR3 bases are TGTGCCAGCACGCACGGGACTAGCGCGACTCCCTACAATGAGCAGTTCTTC. As protein: CASTHGTSATPYNEQFF.

The rearrangement joins TRBV29-1 to TRBJ2-1, with a tentative D call TRBD1 (6 bases). The V end lost 5 bases, the J end lost 4 bases, and 15 bases lay between the germline ends. In germline, CDR1 is SQVTM, CDR2 ANQGSEA. This CDR3 contains 14 residues. DNA of the CDR3: TGCAGCGTTATGGACAGCTCACCGTACAATGAGCAGTTCTTC. As protein: CSVMDSSPYNEQFF.

Worth noting for this clonotype: One end of the junction is discordant with germline, which a read error may explain. Written as DNA, the CDR3 is TGTGCGAGCACCCTCCTTAACCAAGAGACCCAGTACTTC. Amino acid sequence: CASTLLNQETQYF. The chain employs TRBV2 and TRBJ2-5; D unresolved. CDR1 and CDR2 from the germline V gene are SNHLY and FYNNEI. This CDR3 has 13 residues.

The rearrangement uses TRBV6-5 and TRBJ1-5, with D unclear. The CDR3 is 16 residues long. With 5 bases removed from V and 0 bases from J, the gap between germline ends came to 14 bases. Germline CDR1 and CDR2: MNHEY and SVGAGI. The chain's CDR3 is CASSPRGDYSNQPQHF. The CDR3 nucleotides are TGTGCCAGCAGTCCTCGCGGGGATTATAGCAATCAGCCCCAGCATTTT.

The chain couples TRBV6-1 to TRBJ2-7, with D perhaps matching TRBD1 (7 bases). This CDR3 is built from 14 residues. V lost 6 bases and J lost 5, with 17 bases in between. Germline V gene lookup returns CDR1 MNHNS and CDR2 SASEGT. The CDR3 loop is CASRETGRSDEQYF. CDR3 DNA sequence: TGTGCCAGCAGGGAGACAGGGAGGAGCGACGAGCAGTACTTC.